The clone carrying this T cell receptor beta chain was counted between two and nine times. Its antigen is not known. The data were taken from a study of high-grade serous ovarian cancer treatment subgroups. Study-wide results and limits: Spatial context was lost because tumors were sequenced in bulk.

Tumor samples were taken before definitive surgery or chemotherapy. Germline loops: CDR1 SEHNR, CDR2 FQNEAQ (reference sequence). Trimming removed 4 bases at V and 8 bases at J, with 5 bases between. The CDR3 has 11 residues. Clones were sequenced by immunoSEQ multiplex PCR, and TCRdb holds only the in-frame ones, with some missing. The sample includes approximately 17,000 clones, approximately 70% seen only once; the top ten take under 6%. This clonotype originated in a human donor with high-grade serous ovarian cancer. Specimen: tumor tissue. The V gene is TRBV7-9, the J gene TRBJ2-2, with D perhaps matching TRBD2 (5 bases). CDR3 amino acids: CASSSGGELFF. DNA of the CDR3: TGTGCCAGCAGCTCGGGAGGGGAGCTGTTTTTT.